The source of this T cell receptor beta chain is a study of Graves' ophthalmopathy and Graves' hyperthyroidism (dated by TCRdb to the late 2010s). For context, the study as a whole: Peripheral blood was collected at initial diagnosis, before any treatment. In several hyperthyroidism patients, the T-cell repertoires found in thyroid tissue were compared with those found in blood. Following sampling, methimazole starting at 30 mg daily was administered to hyperthyroidism patients, and high-dose intravenous methylprednisolone was administered to ophthalmopathy patients. To explore V-J signatures that distinguish ophthalmopathy from hyperthyroidism, a discovery set of more than 90 patients was enrolled, made up of under 50 with ophthalmopathy and under 65 with stable hyperthyroidism. An independent validation cohort was composed of 18 hyperthyroidism patients and 17 patients who later progressed from hyperthyroidism to ophthalmopathy. In total, approximately 140 blood samples were TCR-sequenced: some 43 ophthalmopathy, some 75 hyperthyroidism and some 17 hyperthyroidism-to-ophthalmopathy patients. TCR beta repertoire signatures were used to distinguish Graves' ophthalmopathy from Graves' hyperthyroidism and to predict progression to ophthalmopathy.

TCR beta CDR3 regions were amplified from RNA transcripts for repertoire sequencing. The first round was an RT-PCR using HTBI primers with the Qiagen OneStep RT-PCR kit, and this first round was followed by a second-round multiplex PCR, then size selection and purification. Libraries were sequenced paired-end with 100 bp reads on an Illumina HiSeq2000. In the authors' own workflow: SOAPnuke was used to process the reads, removing any read that contained adapters or uncalled bases, had a mean Phred below 15, or lacked an exact match to the constant primer or identifier. High-quality paired reads were merged with COPE v1.2.5. Each unique nucleotide sequence was treated as a clonotype, and MiTCR v1.1 was used to align the clonotypes to the IMGT TRB V, D and J references. The analysis was limited to V-J combinations with a frequency above 0.0001, which together covered roughly 99% of the repertoires. For each V-J combination, a TCR clonal expansion and chaos score was defined as F50 clonal expansion divided by the chaos observed in the TCRdist matrix. Features were reduced by Welch's t-statistics and random forest to some 13 V-J combinations, which fed a naive Bayes classifier. The Morisita-Horn index was used to measure how similar the thyroid and blood repertoires were. The public sequencing data were trimmed at Q25 with fastp and processed into clonotypes with MiXCR by TCRdb, which kept only in-frame beta chains. Every distinct CDR3 protein forms one entry, paired with its most common genes and DNA. TCRdb, rather than the study authors, made the V and J calls. This sample holds 650,000 to 800,000 distinct CDR3 sequences; roughly 39% were observed only once. The ten largest clones take up 2.5% to 3.5% of the sample.

The germline V gene (reference sequence) provides CDR1 DFQATT and CDR2 SNEGSKA. The CDR3, cysteine through phenylalanine, is 12 amino acids long. Of the read, only the CDR3 DNA is kept; its 36 bases are in frame from base 1. Trimming takes 3 bases from V and 7 bases from J, and the germline ends sit 9 bases apart. The ophthalmopathy patients had moderately to severely active disease, with a Clinical Activity Score of 3 or higher, a NOSPECS grade of 4 or higher, and a disease duration of less than 3 months. Anyone with other autoimmune diseases, uncontrolled infections, pregnancy or lactation was excluded from the study. Diagnosis relied on clinical symptoms, serum thyroxine, TRAb, thyroid ultrasound and orbital computed tomography. PBMCs were isolated from about 10 ml of fresh peripheral blood by Ficoll-Paque density gradient centrifugation. Total RNA was extracted using Trizol reagent, and RNA quality was checked on an Agilent 2100 Bioanalyzer.

Remarks on this clonotype: What this receptor recognizes is not known. Per-base qualities were not stored, and no clone one base away is much larger.

The paper as a whole reports these results and caveats: Most expanded thyroid clonotypes with a frequency above 0.001 also appeared in blood, which suggests that blood repertoires may reflect the immune response in the thyroid. In validation, the model predicted ophthalmopathy progression with about 71% sensitivity and around 72% specificity; more than ten predicted patients were CT-confirmed with GO in a median of about 6.1 months. No statistical method was used to predetermine the sample size, and group allocation was not hidden from the investigators. Ophthalmopathy was separated from stable hyperthyroidism by the 13-signature model with around 88% sensitivity and around 81% specificity in cross-validation and with 80%/75% in the test set.

This chain is built from TRBV20-1 and TRBJ2-2, with the D segment identity uncertain. The sequenced sample consisted of peripheral blood. The TCR comes from an adult man with Graves' ophthalmopathy. The DNA sequence follows: TGCAGTGCTAGGTCACACGACGGGGAGCTGTTTTTT. This codes for CSARSHDGELFF.